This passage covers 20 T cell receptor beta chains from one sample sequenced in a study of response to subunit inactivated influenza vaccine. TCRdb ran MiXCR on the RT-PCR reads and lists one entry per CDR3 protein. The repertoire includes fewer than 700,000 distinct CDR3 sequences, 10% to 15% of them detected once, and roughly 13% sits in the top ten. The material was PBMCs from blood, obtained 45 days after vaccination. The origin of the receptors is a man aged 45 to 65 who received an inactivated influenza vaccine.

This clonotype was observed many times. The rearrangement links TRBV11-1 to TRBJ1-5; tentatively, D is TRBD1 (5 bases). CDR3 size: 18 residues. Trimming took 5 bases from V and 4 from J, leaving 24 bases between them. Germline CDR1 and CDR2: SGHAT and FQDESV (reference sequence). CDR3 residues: CASSPGTALGSRNQPQHF. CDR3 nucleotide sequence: TGTGCCAGCAGCCCAGGGACCGCGCTCGGGTCTAGGAATCAGCCCCAGCATTTT.

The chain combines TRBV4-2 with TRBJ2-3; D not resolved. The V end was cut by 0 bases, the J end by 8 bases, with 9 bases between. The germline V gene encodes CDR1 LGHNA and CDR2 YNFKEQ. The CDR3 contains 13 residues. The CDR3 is CASSQDDQRTQYF. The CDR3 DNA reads TGTGCCAGCAGCCAAGATGATCAACGTACGCAGTATTTT.

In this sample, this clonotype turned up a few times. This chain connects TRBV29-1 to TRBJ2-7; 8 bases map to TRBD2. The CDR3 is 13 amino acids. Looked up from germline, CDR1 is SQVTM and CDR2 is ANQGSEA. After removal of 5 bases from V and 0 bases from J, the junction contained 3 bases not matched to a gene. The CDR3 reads CSVWREDSYEQYF. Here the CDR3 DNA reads TGCAGCGTTTGGCGGGAGGACTCCTACGAGCAGTACTTC.

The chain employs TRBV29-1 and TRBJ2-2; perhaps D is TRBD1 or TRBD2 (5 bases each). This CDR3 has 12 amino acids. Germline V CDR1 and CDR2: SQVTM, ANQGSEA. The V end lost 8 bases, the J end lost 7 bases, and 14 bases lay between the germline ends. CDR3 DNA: TGCAGCTCGGGACGGACGGGCGGGGAGCTGTTTTTT. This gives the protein CSSGRTGGELFF.

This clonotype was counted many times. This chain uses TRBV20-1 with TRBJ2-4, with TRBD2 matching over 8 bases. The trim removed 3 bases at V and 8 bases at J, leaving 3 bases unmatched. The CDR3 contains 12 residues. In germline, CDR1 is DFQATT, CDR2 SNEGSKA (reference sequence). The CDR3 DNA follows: TGCAGTGCTAGTAGCGGGAATCACATTCAGTACTTC. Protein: CSASSGNHIQYF.

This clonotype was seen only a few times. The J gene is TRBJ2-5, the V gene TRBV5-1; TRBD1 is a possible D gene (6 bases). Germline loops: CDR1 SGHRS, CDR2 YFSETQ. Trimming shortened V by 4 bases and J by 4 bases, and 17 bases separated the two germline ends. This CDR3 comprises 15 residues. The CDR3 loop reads CASSTYTGLGETQYF. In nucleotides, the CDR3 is TGCGCCAGCAGCACCTACACAGGGCTAGGAGAGACCCAGTACTTC. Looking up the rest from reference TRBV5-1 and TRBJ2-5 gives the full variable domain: KAGVTQTPRYLIKTRGQQVTLSCSPISGHRSVSWYQQTPGQGLQFLFEYFSETQRNKGNFPGRFSGRQFSNSRSEMNVSTLELGDSALYLCASSTYTGLGETQYFGPGTRLLVL.

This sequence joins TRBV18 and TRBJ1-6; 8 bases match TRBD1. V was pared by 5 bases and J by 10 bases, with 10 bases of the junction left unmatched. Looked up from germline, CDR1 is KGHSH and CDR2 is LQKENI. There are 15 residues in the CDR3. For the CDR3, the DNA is TGTGCCAGCTCAACCCGTCAGGGGGCAGAATCACCCCTCCACTTT. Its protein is CASSTRQGAESPLHF.

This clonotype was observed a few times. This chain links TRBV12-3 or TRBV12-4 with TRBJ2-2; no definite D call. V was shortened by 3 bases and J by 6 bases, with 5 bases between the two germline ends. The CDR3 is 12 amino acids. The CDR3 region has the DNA TGTGCCAGCAGTTTTGTCCCCGGGGAGCTGTTTTTT. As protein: CASSFVPGELFF.

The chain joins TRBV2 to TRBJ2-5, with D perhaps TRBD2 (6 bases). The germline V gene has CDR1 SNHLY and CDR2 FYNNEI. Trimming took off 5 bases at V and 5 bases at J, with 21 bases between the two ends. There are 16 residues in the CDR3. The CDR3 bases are TGTGCCAGCAGTCGTACTCTCGCGGGGCTCAGGGAGACCCAGTACTTC. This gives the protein CASSRTLAGLRETQYF.

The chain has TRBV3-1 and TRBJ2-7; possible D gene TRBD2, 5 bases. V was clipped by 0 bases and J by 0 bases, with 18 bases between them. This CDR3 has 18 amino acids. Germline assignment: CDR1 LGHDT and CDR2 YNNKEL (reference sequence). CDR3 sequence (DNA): TGTGCCAGCAGCCAAGATAGTGGTAGCGATAGGAGCTCCTACGAGCAGTACTTC. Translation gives CASSQDSGSDRSSYEQYF.

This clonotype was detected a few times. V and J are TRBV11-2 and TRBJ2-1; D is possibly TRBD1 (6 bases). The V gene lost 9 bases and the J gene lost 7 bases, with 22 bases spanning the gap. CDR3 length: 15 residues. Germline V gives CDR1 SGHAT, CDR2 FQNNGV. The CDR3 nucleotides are TGTGCCAGTGGAGCAGGGGACCTCCTGAGGAATGAGCAGTTCTTC. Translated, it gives CASGAGDLLRNEQFF.

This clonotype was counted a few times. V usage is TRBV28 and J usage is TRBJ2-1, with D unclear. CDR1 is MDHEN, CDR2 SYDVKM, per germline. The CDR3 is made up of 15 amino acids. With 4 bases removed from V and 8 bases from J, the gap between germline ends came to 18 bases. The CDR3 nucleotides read TGTGCCAGCAGTTACCCAGGCGACGGTGTGTATGAGCAGTTCTTC. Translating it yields CASSYPGDGVYEQFF.

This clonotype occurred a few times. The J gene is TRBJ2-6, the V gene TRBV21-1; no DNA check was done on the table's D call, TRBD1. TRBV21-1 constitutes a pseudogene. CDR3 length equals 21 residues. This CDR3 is CASSTFHQQGITDSGANVLTF. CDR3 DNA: TGTGCCAGCAGCACTTTCCATCAACAGGGGATAACTGACTCTGGGGCCAACGTCCTGACTTTC.

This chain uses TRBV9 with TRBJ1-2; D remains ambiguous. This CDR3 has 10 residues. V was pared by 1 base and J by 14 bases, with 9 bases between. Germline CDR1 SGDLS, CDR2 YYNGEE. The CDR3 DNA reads TGTGCCAGCAGCGTAAGCTGGGAGACCTTC. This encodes CASSVSWETF.

As DNA, the CDR3 is TGCAGTGCTAGAGATCGGGACAGGGGAAATTCACCCCTCCACTTT. This codes for CSARDRDRGNSPLHF. The V call is TRBV20-1, the J call TRBJ1-6; 10 bases agree with TRBD1. Looked up from germline, CDR1 is DFQATT and CDR2 is SNEGSKA (reference sequence). The CDR3 length is 15 residues. J lost 7 bases, V lost 0 bases, and 3 bases had no gene match.

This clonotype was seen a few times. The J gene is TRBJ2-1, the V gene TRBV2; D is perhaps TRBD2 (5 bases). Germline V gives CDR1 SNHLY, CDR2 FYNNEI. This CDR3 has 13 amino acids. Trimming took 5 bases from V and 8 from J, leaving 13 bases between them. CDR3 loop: CASSINSGYEQFF. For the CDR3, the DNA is TGTGCCAGCAGTATTAACAGCGGTTATGAGCAGTTCTTC. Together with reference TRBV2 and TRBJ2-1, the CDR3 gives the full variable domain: EPEVTQTPSHQVTQMGQEVILRCVPISNHLYFYWYRQILGQKVEFLVSFYNNEISEKSEIFDDQFSVERPDGSNFTLKIRSTKLEDSAMYFCASSINSGYEQFFGPGTRLTVL.

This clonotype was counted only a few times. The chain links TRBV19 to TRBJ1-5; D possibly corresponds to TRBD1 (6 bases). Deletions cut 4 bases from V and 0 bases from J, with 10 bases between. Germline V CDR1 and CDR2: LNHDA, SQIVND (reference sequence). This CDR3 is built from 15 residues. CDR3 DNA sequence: TGTGCCAGTAGTAGACAGGACCTTAGCAATCAGCCCCAGCATTTT. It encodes CASSRQDLSNQPQHF. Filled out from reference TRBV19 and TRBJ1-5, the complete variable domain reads DGGITQSPKYLFRKEGQNVTLSCEQNLNHDAMYWYRQDPGQGLRLIYYSQIVNDFQKGDIAEGYSVSREKKESFPLTVTSAQKNPTAFYLCASSRQDLSNQPQHFGDGTRLSIL.

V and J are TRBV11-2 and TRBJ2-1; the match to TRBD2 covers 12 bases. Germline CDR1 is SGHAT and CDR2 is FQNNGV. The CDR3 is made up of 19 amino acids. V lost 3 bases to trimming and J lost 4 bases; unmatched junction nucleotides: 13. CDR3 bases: TGTGCCAGCAGCTTCCCAAGACTAGCGGGAGTGGGGGCGTACAATGAGCAGTTCTTC. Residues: CASSFPRLAGVGAYNEQFF.

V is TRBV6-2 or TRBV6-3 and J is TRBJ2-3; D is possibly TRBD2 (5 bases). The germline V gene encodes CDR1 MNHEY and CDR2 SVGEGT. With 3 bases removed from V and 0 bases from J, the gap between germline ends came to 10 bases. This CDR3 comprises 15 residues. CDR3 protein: CASSYSTGSTDTQYF. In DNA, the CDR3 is TGTGCCAGCAGTTATTCCACGGGGAGCACAGATACGCAGTATTTT.

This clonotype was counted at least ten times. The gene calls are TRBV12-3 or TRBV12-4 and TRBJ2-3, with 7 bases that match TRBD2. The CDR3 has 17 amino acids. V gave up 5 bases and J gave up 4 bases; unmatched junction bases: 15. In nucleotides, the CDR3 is TGTGCCAGCAGTCCGCAAAAAGCGGGGATAGCGGCAGATACGCAGTATTTT. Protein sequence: CASSPQKAGIAADTQYF.